The 13 T cell receptor beta chains in this list originate from one sample, sequenced in a study of blood T cell repertoires in COVID-19. The data were produced by immunoSEQ multiplex PCR, yet TCRdb's version contains in-frame clones alone and is incomplete. The data contain roughly 100,000 clones, 89% of them singletons. Sample: peripheral blood. These receptors all stem from a woman aged 55-70 years with acute or convalescent COVID-19.

The genes are TRBV7-9 and TRBJ2-3; 9 bases align to TRBD2. With V trimmed by 4 bases and J by 3 bases, 8 bases remained unmatched. The germline V gene encodes CDR1 SEHNR and CDR2 FQNEAQ (reference sequence). This CDR3 spans 16 amino acids. The CDR3 sequence is CASSWGTSPRTDTQYF. In nucleotides, the CDR3 is TGTGCCAGCAGCTGGGGGACTAGCCCGAGAACAGATACGCAGTATTTT.

V gene TRBV5-6 combines with J gene TRBJ1-1, with 10 bases fitting TRBD1. The CDR3 extends over 16 amino acids. In germline, CDR1 is SGHDT, CDR2 YYEEEE. The V and J ends lost 3 bases and 3 bases, in that order; junction bases with no gene match: 8. The CDR3 loop reads CASSWYWTGGDTEAFF. CDR3 in DNA: TGTGCCAGCAGCTGGTACTGGACAGGGGGAGACACTGAAGCTTTCTTT.

This clone was seen a single time. This rearrangement joins TRBV9 to TRBJ1-6; D is unclear. The CDR3 is made up of 15 amino acids. Trimming removed 3 bases at V and 0 bases at J, with 7 bases between. Per the germline V gene, CDR1 is SGDLS and CDR2 is YYNGEE. CDR3 sequence (DNA): TGTGCCAGCAGCGGAAACAGCTCCTATAATTCACCCCTCCACTTT. Translating gives CASSGNSSYNSPLHF.

The chain combines TRBV11-3 with TRBJ1-6; D perhaps matches TRBD1 (6 bases). V was clipped by 4 bases and J by 4 bases, with 11 bases between them. Germline CDR1 reads SGHNT; CDR2 reads YENEEA. The CDR3 loop spans 15 amino acids. CDR3 region: CASSSGTLYNSPLHF. In nucleotides, the CDR3 is TGTGCCAGCAGCTCCGGGACACTATATAATTCACCCCTCCACTTT.

The J gene is TRBJ1-2, the V gene TRBV27, with D perhaps TRBD1 (6 bases). Germline V lookup: CDR1 MNHEY, CDR2 SMNVEV (reference sequence). V lost 2 bases to trimming and J lost 2 bases, with 9 bases between them. The CDR3 is made up of 14 amino acids. CDR3: CASSLKGGNYGYTF. In DNA form, the CDR3 reads TGTGCCAGCAGTTTAAAGGGGGGGAACTATGGCTACACCTTC.

The chain's CDR3 is CASSQAPGAYNEQFF. The DNA of the CDR3 is TGTGCCAGCAGCCAAGCCCCGGGAGCCTACAATGAGCAGTTCTTC. The chain recombines TRBV4-2 with TRBJ2-1, with D tentatively TRBD2 (6 bases). V lost 1 base and J lost 2, with 9 bases in between. This CDR3 has 15 residues. Germline V gene sequence: CDR1 LGHNA, CDR2 YNFKEQ.

This sequence joins TRBV15 and TRBJ1-5; D perhaps matches TRBD1 (5 bases). CDR3 length: 16 amino acids. The germline V gene encodes CDR1 LNHNV and CDR2 YYDKDF (reference sequence). V was cut by 0 bases and J by 16 bases, with 25 bases left in between. The CDR3 nucleotides read TGTGCCACCAGCAGAGAGAGGGGCGGGAGACAGTCTTCTCCCCATTTT. Translating it yields CATSRERGGRQSSPHF.

The CDR3 is CASSVATGSSEAFF. Here the CDR3 DNA reads TGTGCCAGCAGCGTAGCCACAGGGAGTTCTGAAGCTTTCTTT. V usage is TRBV9 and J usage is TRBJ1-1; tentative D call: TRBD1 (6 bases). The V end was cut by 0 bases, the J end by 6 bases, with 12 bases between. CDR1 and CDR2 (germline): SGDLS, YYNGEE. The CDR3 runs to 14 residues.

The chain is built from TRBV5-1 and TRBJ2-3; TRBD2 agrees at 15 bases. The junction had 15 bases not matched to a gene; V was cut back by 4 bases and J by 6 bases. There are 19 residues in the CDR3. Germline CDR1 SGHRS, CDR2 YFSETQ. CDR3 sequence: CASSPGLAGGGVVSDTQYF. The CDR3 DNA follows: TGCGCCAGCAGCCCGGGACTAGCGGGAGGAGGGGTAGTTTCGGATACGCAGTATTTT.

This clone has a handful of counts. The J gene is TRBJ2-1, the V gene TRBV19; the match to TRBD2 covers 11 bases. Germline CDR1 LNHDA, CDR2 SQIVND (reference sequence). The CDR3 is made up of 14 amino acids. J was trimmed by 6 bases and V by 5 bases; bases with no gene match: 3. Here the CDR3 reads CASSGSGRANEQFF. CDR3 sequence (DNA): TGTGCCAGTAGTGGTAGCGGGAGGGCCAATGAGCAGTTCTTC.

The V and J genes are TRBV5-1 and TRBJ2-1; D might be TRBD1 (5 bases). Trimming removed 0 bases at V and 1 base at J, with 8 bases between. This CDR3 contains 15 residues. Germline V CDR1 and CDR2: SGHRS, YFSETQ. CDR3 DNA sequence: TGCGCCAGCAGCTTGGAAACAGGTTCCTACAATGAGCAGTTCTTC. Protein product: CASSLETGSYNEQFF.

This clone has a single count. The chain has TRBV5-4 and TRBJ2-5, with no clear D. Germline CDR1 reads SGHNT; CDR2 reads YYREEE (reference sequence). The CDR3 length is 12 residues. Trimming took 4 bases from V and 4 from J, leaving 8 bases between them. The CDR3 protein is CASSLPGETQYF. CDR3 in DNA: TGTGCCAGCAGCCTCCCGGGAGAGACCCAGTACTTC.

This chain links TRBV3-1 (or the pseudogene TRBV3-2) with TRBJ1-2; 7 bases agree with TRBD1. Germline V gene sequence: CDR1 LGHDT, CDR2 YNNKEL (reference sequence). This CDR3 has 15 amino acids. V gave up 3 bases and J gave up 2 bases; unmatched junction bases: 6. The CDR3 DNA sequence: TGTGCCAGCAGCCAGGGACAGACGAGGAACTATGGCTACACCTTC. As protein: CASSQGQTRNYGYTF.